The clone carrying this T cell receptor (beta chain) was detected many times. The antigen remains undetermined. Germline V gene lookup returns CDR1 KGHSH and CDR2 LQKENI. This CDR3 is built from 12 residues. Trimming left V 1 base short and J 9 bases short, with 9 bases between. The data belong to a study of regulatory T cells in long-lasting Graves disease. The study, taken as a whole, reports: Persistent disease was associated with favored TRBV28 usage and with favored use of TRBJ1-2 and TRBJ2-5. Compared with new cases, persistent Graves' patients showed reduced TCR diversity. Accuracy might have suffered from few samples.

The authors built TCR beta libraries using iRepertoire HTBI primers and Arm-PCR of CDR3 regions. TCRdb reprocessed the multiplex PCR reads via MiXCR and lists one record per CDR3 protein. The sample records 400,000 to 450,000 distinct CDR3 sequences, around 22% being singletons. Time point described: persistent/refractory GD, antithyroid drugs over 5 years with positive TRAb. PBMC RNA was the source of the TCR library. The source is a female donor with Graves disease. V gene TRBV18 combines with J gene TRBJ2-5, with no clear D. The specimen was peripheral blood mononuclear cells (PBMCs), collected when the disease was refractory, from a patient treated with antithyroid drugs. The CDR3 loop is CASSPQAPSQYF. In DNA, the CDR3 is TGTGCCAGCTCACCACAGGCTCCCTCCCAGTACTTC.